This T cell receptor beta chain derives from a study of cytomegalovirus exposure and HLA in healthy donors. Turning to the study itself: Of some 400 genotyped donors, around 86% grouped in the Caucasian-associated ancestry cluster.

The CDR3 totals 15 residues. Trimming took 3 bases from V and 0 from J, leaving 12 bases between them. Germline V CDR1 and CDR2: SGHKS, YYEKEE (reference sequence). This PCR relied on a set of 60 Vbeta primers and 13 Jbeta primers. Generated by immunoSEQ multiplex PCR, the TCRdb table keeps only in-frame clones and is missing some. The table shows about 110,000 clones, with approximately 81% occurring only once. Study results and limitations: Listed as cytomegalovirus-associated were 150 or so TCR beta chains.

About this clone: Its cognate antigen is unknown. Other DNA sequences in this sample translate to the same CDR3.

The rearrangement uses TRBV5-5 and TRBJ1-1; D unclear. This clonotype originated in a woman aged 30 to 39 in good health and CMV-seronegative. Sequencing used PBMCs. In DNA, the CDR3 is TGTGCCAGCAGCTCGAGGGCAGATTTGAACACTGAAGCTTTCTTT. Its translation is CASSSRADLNTEAFF.